This passage covers 15 T cell receptor beta chains from one sample sequenced in a study of identifying expanded T cells in peripheral blood. Generated by immunoSEQ multiplex PCR, the TCRdb table keeps only in-frame clones and is missing some. Among 100,000 to 150,000 clones listed, approximately 88% were seen once. The specimen was blood. These receptors all stem from a person between 18 and 70 years old in good health.

This chain connects TRBV5-6 to TRBJ2-1; D is undetermined. V was clipped by 2 bases and J by 10 bases, with 10 bases between them. There are 12 residues in the CDR3. CDR1 is SGHDT and CDR2 is YYEEEE in the germline V gene. The CDR3 bases are TGTGCCAGCAGCTTTGGGTTCAGGGAGCAGTTCTTC. It codes for CASSFGFREQFF.

The chain employs TRBV5-6 and TRBJ2-7; maybe TRBD2 (6 bases). Germline CDR1 SGHDT, CDR2 YYEEEE. The CDR3 extends over 15 amino acids. Trimming took 0 bases from V and 3 from J, leaving 13 bases between them. The CDR3 DNA reads as TGTGCCAGCAGCTTGGGTGGAGGAGGGAGCTACGAGCAGTACTTC. Translated, it gives CASSLGGGGSYEQYF.

The chain is built from TRBV4-3 and TRBJ1-2; D ambiguous. V was pared by 0 bases and J by 2 bases, with 13 bases between. The CDR3 is 16 residues long. Looked up from germline, CDR1 is LGHNA and CDR2 is YSLEER. CDR3 region: CASSQESGSYNYGYTF. The CDR3 bases are TGCGCCAGCAGCCAAGAGTCAGGTTCCTACAACTATGGCTACACCTTC.

The J gene is TRBJ2-3, the V gene TRBV4-3, with 8 bases identical to TRBD2. J lost 1 base, V lost 1 base, and 1 base had no gene match. The CDR3 totals 15 residues. Germline V lookup: CDR1 LGHNA, CDR2 YSLEER. The CDR3 region is CASSQAGGRTDTQYF. CDR3 bases: TGCGCCAGCAGCCAAGCGGGGGGGCGCACAGATACGCAGTATTTT.

The chain couples TRBV4-3 to TRBJ2-3; D uncertain. This CDR3 has 14 amino acids. The V and J ends lost 0 bases and 10 bases respectively, with 14 bases between them. Germline loops: CDR1 LGHNA, CDR2 YSLEER. Written as DNA, the CDR3 is TGCGCCAGCAGCCAAGATCTTAGTCCAGGAGCGCAGTATTTT. Its translation: CASSQDLSPGAQYF.

V usage is TRBV5-6 and J usage is TRBJ2-7, with 7 bases identical to TRBD1. There are 15 residues in the CDR3. J lost 3 bases, V lost 4 bases, and 10 bases had no gene match. Germline V lookup: CDR1 SGHDT, CDR2 YYEEEE. CDR3 amino acids: CASSKMTGQFYEQYF. CDR3 nucleotide sequence: TGTGCCAGCAGCAAAATGACGGGACAGTTCTACGAGCAGTACTTC.

This clone came up once. The chain has TRBV11-3 and TRBJ1-1, with D maybe TRBD1 (5 bases). The CDR3 totals 13 residues. Germline CDR1 SGHNT, CDR2 YENEEA. Trimming removed 5 bases from V and 11 bases from J, with 18 bases in between. In DNA form, the CDR3 reads TGTGCCAGCAGCCACCGAACAGGTGGTCGGGCTTTCTTT. Protein sequence: CASSHRTGGRAFF.

This clone came up once. The chain uses TRBV19 and TRBJ1-2; 8 bases align to TRBD1. This CDR3 has 13 amino acids. J was trimmed by 8 bases and V by 6 bases; bases with no gene match: 8. The germline gives CDR1 LNHDA, CDR2 SQIVND (reference sequence). CDR3 DNA sequence: TGTGCCAGTAGCAGAGGGGGGACAGGCGGCTACACCTTC. The encoded protein is CASSRGGTGGYTF.

The chain carries TRBV10-3 and TRBJ2-7; 7 bases are a match to TRBD1. The trim removed 6 bases at V and 2 bases at J, leaving 10 bases unmatched. The CDR3 sequence is 15 residues long. Germline assignment: CDR1 ENHRY and CDR2 SYGVKD. The CDR3 spells CAISPRGQQTYEQYF. In DNA, the CDR3 is TGTGCCATCAGCCCACGGGGACAGCAGACCTACGAGCAGTACTTC.

J is TRBJ2-7 and V is TRBV18, with D hard to call. The CDR3 is 14 amino acids. Trimming stripped 5 bases from V and 2 bases from J, with 13 bases between. CDR1 and CDR2 from the germline V gene are KGHSH and LQKENI. As DNA, the CDR3 is TGTGCCAGCTCATTTTCCGGGCGAACCTACGAGCAGTACTTC. Residues: CASSFSGRTYEQYF.

The genes are TRBV13 and TRBJ1-1; TRBD1 is a possible D gene (5 bases). CDR1 and CDR2 from the germline V gene are PRHDT and FYEKMQ (reference sequence). The CDR3 is made up of 14 amino acids. Trimming pared 3 bases from V and 6 bases from J, leaving 14 bases between. The CDR3 region is CASSFMVGHSEAFF. The CDR3 DNA sequence: TGTGCCAGCAGCTTTATGGTCGGACACTCTGAAGCTTTCTTT.

The V and J genes are TRBV19 and TRBJ1-1; D might be TRBD1 (5 bases). Looked up from germline, CDR1 is LNHDA and CDR2 is SQIVND (reference sequence). The CDR3 length is 14 residues. V lost 4 bases to trimming and J lost 4 bases, with 13 bases between them. DNA for the CDR3: TGTGCCAGTAGTAACAGACAGTGGGGCACTGAAGCTTTCTTT. Protein product: CASSNRQWGTEAFF.

V is TRBV7-2 and J is TRBJ1-3; D gene uncertain. The length of the CDR3 is 13 residues. Deletions cut 8 bases from V and 2 bases from J, with 10 bases between. The V gene's germline CDR1 is SGHTA and CDR2 FQGNSA. The DNA for the CDR3 is TGTACCAGCTCCGTGGATGCTGGAAACACCATATATTTT. It codes for CTSSVDAGNTIYF.

V gene TRBV5-4 combines with J gene TRBJ1-1; TRBD1 aligns across 7 bases. The CDR3 length is 15 residues. The germline CDR1 and CDR2 sequences are SGHNT and YYREEE (reference sequence). V gave up 4 bases and J gave up 3 bases; unmatched junction bases: 9. The CDR3 loop reads CASSGKQGSYTEAFF. DNA of the CDR3: TGTGCCAGCAGCGGTAAACAGGGGTCGTACACTGAAGCTTTCTTT.

The chain combines TRBV5-1 with TRBJ2-7; TRBD2 matches at 7 bases. This CDR3 has 15 amino acids. CDR1 is SGHRS, CDR2 YFSETQ, per germline. The ends lost 4 bases at V and 6 bases at J; junction bases unmatched: 13. The CDR3: CASSRDEGGAGEQYF. The CDR3 DNA reads TGCGCCAGCAGCCGGGATGAGGGAGGGGCGGGCGAGCAGTACTTC.